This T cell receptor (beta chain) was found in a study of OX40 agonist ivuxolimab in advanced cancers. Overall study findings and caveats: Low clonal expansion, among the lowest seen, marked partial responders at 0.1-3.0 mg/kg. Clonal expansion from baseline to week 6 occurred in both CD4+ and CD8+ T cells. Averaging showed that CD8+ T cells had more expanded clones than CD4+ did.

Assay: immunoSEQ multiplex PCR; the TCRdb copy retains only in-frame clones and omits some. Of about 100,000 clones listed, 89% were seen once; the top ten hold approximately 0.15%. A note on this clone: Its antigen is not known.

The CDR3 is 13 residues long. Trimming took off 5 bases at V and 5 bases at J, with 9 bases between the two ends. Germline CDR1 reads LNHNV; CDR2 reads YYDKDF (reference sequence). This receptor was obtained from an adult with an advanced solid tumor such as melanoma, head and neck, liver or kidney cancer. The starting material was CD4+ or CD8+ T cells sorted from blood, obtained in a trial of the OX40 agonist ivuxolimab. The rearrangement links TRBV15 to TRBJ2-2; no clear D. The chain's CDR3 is CATSEVRTGELFF. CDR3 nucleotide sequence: TGTGCCACCAGCGAAGTACGGACCGGGGAGCTGTTTTTT.